This T cell receptor (beta chain) emerged from a study of identical twins. Germline V lookup: CDR1 LGHDT, CDR2 YNNKEL (reference sequence). With V trimmed by 4 bases and J by 3 bases, 7 bases remained unmatched. The CDR3 has 16 amino acids. The sample holds a few counts of this clonotype. Addition of a universal primer site occurred through template switching, and cDNA carried unique molecular identifiers. MiXCR, applied by TCRdb to the 5' RACE reads, yields one record per CDR3 protein. This sample has about 690,000 distinct CDR3 sequences; less than 7% occur once, and the top ten carry 1.5% to 2%. The rearrangement links TRBV3-1 to TRBJ2-2; 8 nucleotides align to TRBD2. Sequencing used naive T cells sorted from blood. This TCR derives from a man aged 18 to 30 in good health. CDR3 in amino acids: CASSPYSGIDTGELFF. The CDR3 DNA reads TGTGCCAGCAGCCCCTATAGCGGGATAGACACCGGGGAGCTGTTTTTT.